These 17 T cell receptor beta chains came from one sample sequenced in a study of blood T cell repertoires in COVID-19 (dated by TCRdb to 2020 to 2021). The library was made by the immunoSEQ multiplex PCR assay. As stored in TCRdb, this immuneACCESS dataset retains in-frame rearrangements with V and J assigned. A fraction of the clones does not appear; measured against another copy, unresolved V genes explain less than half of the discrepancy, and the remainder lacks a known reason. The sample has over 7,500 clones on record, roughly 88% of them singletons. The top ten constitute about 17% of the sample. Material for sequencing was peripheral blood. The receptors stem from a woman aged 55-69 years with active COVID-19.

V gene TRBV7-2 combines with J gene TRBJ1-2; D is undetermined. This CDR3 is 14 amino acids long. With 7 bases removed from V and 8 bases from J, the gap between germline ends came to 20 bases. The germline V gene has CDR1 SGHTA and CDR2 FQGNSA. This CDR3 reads CASISTNGIHGYTF. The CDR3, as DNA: TGTGCCAGCATATCGACAAACGGGATCCACGGCTACACCTTC.

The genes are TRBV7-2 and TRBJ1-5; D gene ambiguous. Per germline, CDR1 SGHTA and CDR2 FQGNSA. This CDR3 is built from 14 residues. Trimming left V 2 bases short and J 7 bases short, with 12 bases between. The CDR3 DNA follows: TGTGCCAGCAGCTTACAGGCCGGTTACCAGCCCCAGCATTTT. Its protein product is CASSLQAGYQPQHF.

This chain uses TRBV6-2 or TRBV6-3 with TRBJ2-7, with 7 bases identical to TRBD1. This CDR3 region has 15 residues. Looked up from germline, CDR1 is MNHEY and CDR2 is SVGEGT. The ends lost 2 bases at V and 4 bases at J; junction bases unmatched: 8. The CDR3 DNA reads TGTGCCAGCAGTTACGCGAGACAGGGCCGATACGAGCAGTACTTC. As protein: CASSYARQGRYEQYF.

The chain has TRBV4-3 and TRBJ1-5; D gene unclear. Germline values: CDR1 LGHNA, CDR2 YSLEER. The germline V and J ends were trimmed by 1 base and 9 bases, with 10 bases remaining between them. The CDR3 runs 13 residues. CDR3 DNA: TGCGCCAGCAGCCAAGGAGAGGGCATGCCCCAGCATTTT. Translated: CASSQGEGMPQHF.

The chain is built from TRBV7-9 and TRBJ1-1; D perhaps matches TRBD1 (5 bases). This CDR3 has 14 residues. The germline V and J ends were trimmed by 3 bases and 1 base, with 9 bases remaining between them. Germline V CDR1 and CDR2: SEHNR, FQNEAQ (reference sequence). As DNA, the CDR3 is TGTGCCAGCAGCTTTGGAGGGGCGAACACTGAAGCTTTCTTT. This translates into CASSFGGANTEAFF.

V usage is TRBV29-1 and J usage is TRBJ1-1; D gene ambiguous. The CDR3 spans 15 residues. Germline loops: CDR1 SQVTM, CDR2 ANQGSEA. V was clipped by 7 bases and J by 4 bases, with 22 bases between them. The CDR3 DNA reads TGCAGCGGCCGAGGAGGGTATGATGGAGGCACTGAAGCTTTCTTT. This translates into CSGRGGYDGGTEAFF.

CDR3 bases: TGTGCCAGCAGCGCTATAGCGGGGGGCGTTAATGAGCAGTTCTTC. Its translation: CASSAIAGGVNEQFF. The V gene is TRBV9, the J gene TRBJ2-1, with TRBD2 matching over 10 bases. Germline-derived CDR1 and CDR2 are SGDLS and YYNGEE. V trimming: 3 bases; J trimming: 7 bases; junction bases outside the gene matches: 7. This CDR3 is built from 15 residues.

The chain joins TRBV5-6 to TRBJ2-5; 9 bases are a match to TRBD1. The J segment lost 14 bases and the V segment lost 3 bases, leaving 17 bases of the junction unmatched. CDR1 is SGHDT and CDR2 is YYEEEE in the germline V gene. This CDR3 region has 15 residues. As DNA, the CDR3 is TGTGCCAGCAGCTCCGGGACAGGGCCCTCCCGGGGGCTTTACTTC. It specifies CASSSGTGPSRGLYF.

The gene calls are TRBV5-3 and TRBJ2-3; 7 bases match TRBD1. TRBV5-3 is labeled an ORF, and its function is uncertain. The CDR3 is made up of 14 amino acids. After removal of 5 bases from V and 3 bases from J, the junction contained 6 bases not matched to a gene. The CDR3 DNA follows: TGTGCCAGAAGGTACAGGGGTGGGACAGATACGCAGTATTTT. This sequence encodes CARRYRGGTDTQYF.

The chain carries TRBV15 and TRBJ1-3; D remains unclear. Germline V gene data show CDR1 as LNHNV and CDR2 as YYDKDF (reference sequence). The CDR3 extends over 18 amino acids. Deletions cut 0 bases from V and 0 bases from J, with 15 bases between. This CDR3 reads CATSRDPLTPYSGNTIYF. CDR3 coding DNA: TGTGCCACCAGCAGAGATCCCCTGACACCCTACTCTGGAAACACCATATATTTT.

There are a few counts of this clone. CDR3 DNA: TGTGCCAGCAGAGCGCGGACAGGGGGCGGCGGCTACACCTTC. Translating gives CASRARTGGGGYTF. The V and J genes are TRBV6-5 and TRBJ1-2, with 11 bases that match TRBD1. Germline values: CDR1 MNHEY, CDR2 SVGAGI. The V and J ends lost 6 bases and 8 bases, in that order; junction bases with no gene match: 8. The CDR3 runs to 14 residues.

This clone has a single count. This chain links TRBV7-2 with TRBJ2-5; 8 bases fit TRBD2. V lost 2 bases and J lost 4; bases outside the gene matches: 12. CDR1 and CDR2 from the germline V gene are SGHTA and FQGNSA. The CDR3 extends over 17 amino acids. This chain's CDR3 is CASSLSTPGTRRETQYF. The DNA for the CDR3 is TGTGCCAGCAGCTTATCTACCCCCGGGACTAGAAGAGAGACCCAGTACTTC. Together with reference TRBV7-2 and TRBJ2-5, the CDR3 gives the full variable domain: GAGVSQSPSNKVTEKGKDVELRCDPISGHTALYWYRQSLGQGLEFLIYFQGNSAPDKSGLPSDRFSAERTGGSVSTLTIQRTQQEDSAVYLCASSLSTPGTRRETQYFGPGTRLLVL.

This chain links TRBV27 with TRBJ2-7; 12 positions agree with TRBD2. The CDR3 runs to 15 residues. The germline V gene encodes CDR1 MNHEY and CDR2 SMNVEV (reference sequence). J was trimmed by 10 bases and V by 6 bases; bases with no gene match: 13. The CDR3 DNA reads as TGTGCCAGCAGAGGACTAGCGGGGAAATTACGAGTCCAGTACTTC. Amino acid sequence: CASRGLAGKLRVQYF.

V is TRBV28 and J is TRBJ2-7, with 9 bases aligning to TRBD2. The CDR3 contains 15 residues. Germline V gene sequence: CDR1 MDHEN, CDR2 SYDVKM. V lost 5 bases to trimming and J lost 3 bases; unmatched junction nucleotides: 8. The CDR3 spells CASSAPGAGGYEQYF. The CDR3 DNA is TGTGCCAGCAGTGCCCCGGGAGCGGGGGGCTACGAGCAGTACTTC.

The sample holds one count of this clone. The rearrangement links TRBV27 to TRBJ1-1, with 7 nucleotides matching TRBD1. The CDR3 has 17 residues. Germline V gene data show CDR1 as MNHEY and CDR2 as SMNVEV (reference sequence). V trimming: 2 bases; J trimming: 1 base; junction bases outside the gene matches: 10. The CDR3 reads CASSLKLRGAKNTEAFF. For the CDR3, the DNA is TGTGCCAGCAGTTTAAAGCTCAGGGGGGCAAAGAACACTGAAGCTTTCTTT.

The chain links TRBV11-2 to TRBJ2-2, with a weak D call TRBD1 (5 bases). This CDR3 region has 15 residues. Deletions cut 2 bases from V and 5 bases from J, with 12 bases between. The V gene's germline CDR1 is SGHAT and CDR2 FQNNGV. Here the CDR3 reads CASSLRRVRTGELFF. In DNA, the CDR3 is TGTGCCAGCAGCTTACGCAGGGTACGGACCGGGGAGCTGTTTTTT.

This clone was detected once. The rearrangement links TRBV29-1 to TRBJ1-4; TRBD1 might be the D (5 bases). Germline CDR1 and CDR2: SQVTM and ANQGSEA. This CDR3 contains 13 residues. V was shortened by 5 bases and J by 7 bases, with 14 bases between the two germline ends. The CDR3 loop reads CSVPSGGSEKLFF. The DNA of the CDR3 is TGCAGCGTTCCCTCCGGGGGTAGTGAAAAACTGTTTTTT.